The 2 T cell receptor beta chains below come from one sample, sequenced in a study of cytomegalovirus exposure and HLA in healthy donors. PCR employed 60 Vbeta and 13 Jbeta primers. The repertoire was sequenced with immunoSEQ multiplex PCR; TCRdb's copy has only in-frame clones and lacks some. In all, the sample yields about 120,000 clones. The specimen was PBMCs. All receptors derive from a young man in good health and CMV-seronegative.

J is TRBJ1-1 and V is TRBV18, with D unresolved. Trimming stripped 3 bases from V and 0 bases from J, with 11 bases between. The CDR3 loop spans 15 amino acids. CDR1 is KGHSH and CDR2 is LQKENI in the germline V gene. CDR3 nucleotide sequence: TGTGCCAGCTCACCCCATCGGGAGATGAACACTGAAGCTTTCTTT. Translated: CASSPHREMNTEAFF.

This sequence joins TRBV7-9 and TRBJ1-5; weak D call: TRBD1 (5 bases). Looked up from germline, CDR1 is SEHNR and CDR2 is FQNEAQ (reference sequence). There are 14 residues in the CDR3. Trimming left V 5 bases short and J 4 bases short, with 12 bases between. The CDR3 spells CASSQLKGNQPQHF. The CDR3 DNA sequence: TGTGCCAGCAGCCAATTGAAGGGGAATCAGCCCCAGCATTTT.